This is a list of T cell receptor beta chains from one sample in a study of ipilimumab plus nivolumab after autologous stem cell transplantation. The protocol was immunoSEQ multiplex PCR, while the TCRdb copy is restricted to in-frame clones and leaves out a portion. Seen here are some 87,000 clones, 83% observed once, and the top ten hold 2.2%. Sequencing used PBMCs, obtained in a trial of ipilimumab plus nivolumab as post-transplant consolidation. Receptors were obtained from a male donor with diffuse large B-cell lymphoma. The CDR3 runs from the conserved cysteine through the conserved F or W. A D gene is named only where the DNA matches it firmly. Size is stated for part of the rows, as once, few or many counts, or as a class when the clone is expanded.

TRBV4-3	-	-	TRBJ1-1	14	CASSPGGGNTEAFF	TGCGCCAGCAGCCCCGGAGGGGGGAACACTGAAGCTTTCTTT
TRBV6-6	once	TRBD1	TRBJ2-2	15	CASNPGQGNTGELFF	TGTGCCAGCAACCCGGGACAGGGGAACACCGGGGAGCTGTTTTTT
TRBV19	-	-	TRBJ2-7	11	CASSEMGEQYF	TGTGCCAGTAGTGAGATGGGCGAGCAGTACTTC
TRBV4-2	-	TRBD1	TRBJ2-5	15	CASSQGDRDQETQYF	TGTGCCAGCAGCCAAGGGGACAGGGACCAAGAGACCCAGTACTTC
TRBV16	-	-	TRBJ1-4	17	CASSQSGAVATNEKLFF	TGTGCCAGCAGCCAATCTGGGGCCGTGGCAACTAATGAAAAACTGTTTTTT
TRBV7-3	once	-	TRBJ2-2	15	CASSPTRPNTGELFF	TGTGCCAGCAGCCCTACCCGGCCGAACACCGGGGAGCTGTTTTTT
TRBV9	few	TRBD1	TRBJ1-6	14	CASSNRGGDSPLHF	TGTGCCAGCAGTAACAGGGGGGGGGATTCACCCCTCCACTTT
TRBV27	-	TRBD1	TRBJ2-1	13	CAAGGSLDNEQFF	TGTGCCGCAGGGGGCAGCCTGGATAATGAGCAGTTCTTC
TRBV7-2	-	TRBD2	TRBJ2-5	15	CASSLRLAGWETQYF	TGTGCCAGCAGCTTAAGGCTAGCGGGGTGGGAGACCCAGTACTTC
TRBV5-1	-	TRBD2	TRBJ2-3	15	CASSPGGAYEDTQYF	TGCGCCAGCAGCCCCGGGGGGGCCTACGAAGATACGCAGTATTTT
TRBV13	-	-	TRBJ1-2	20	CASSLGPRIAGGKKYYGYTF	TGTGCCAGCAGCTTAGGCCCGAGAATTGCGGGGGGGAAGAAATACTATGGCTACACCTTC
TRBV2	-	TRBD1	TRBJ1-2	16	CASRQGPDSRNYGYTF	TGTGCCAGCCGACAGGGGCCGGATTCCCGAAACTATGGCTACACCTTC
TRBV5-1	-	TRBD2	TRBJ2-2	15	CASSWGTSYSGELFF	TGCGCCAGCAGCTGGGGGACTAGCTATTCCGGGGAGCTGTTTTTT
TRBV2	-	-	TRBJ1-2	16	CASSEPRLGANYGYTF	TGTGCCAGCAGTGAACCCAGACTGGGTGCTAACTATGGCTACACCTTC
TRBV7-6	once	TRBD1	TRBJ1-1	14	CASSLGTANTEAFF	TGTGCCAGCAGCTTGGGGACAGCGAACACTGAAGCTTTCTTT
TRBV11-2	-	-	TRBJ2-7	16	CASSPPGPLGGDEQYF	TGTGCCAGCAGCCCTCCGGGACCCTTAGGTGGGGACGAGCAGTACTTC
TRBV5-1	-	-	TRBJ2-3	15	CASRDPAGSTDTQYF	TGCGCCAGCAGGGACCCCGCGGGAAGCACAGATACGCAGTATTTT
TRBV9	-	-	TRBJ1-2	14	CASSVAARENGYTF	TGTGCCAGCAGCGTAGCCGCCAGGGAAAATGGCTACACCTTC
TRBV18	-	-	TRBJ2-7	15	CASSPPSRPTYEQYF	TGTGCCAGCTCACCACCGTCCAGGCCCACCTACGAGCAGTACTTC